This record covers a single TCR beta chain. This sample stems from a study of Ad26.COV2.S vaccination and SARS-CoV-2 variants. On the study more broadly: Intramuscular Ad26.COV2.S doses were given once or twice, 56 days apart.

Treatment here: 19 received Ad26.COV2.S at low or high dose, single or two shots; several received placebo; per-sample allocation not given. Sampling was done on day 63 after the first vaccine or placebo injection. Cohort 1b enrolled adults aged 18-55 years in Boston. The shot given was an Ad26 vector that makes Wuhan-strain SARS-CoV-2 spike. Germline V CDR1 and CDR2: SGHDN, FVKESK. This CDR3 region has 13 residues. Trimming removed 3 bases from V and 2 bases from J, with 7 bases in between. Sequencing used immunoSEQ multiplex PCR; TCRdb keeps in-frame clones, though not all of them. Found here are about 350,000 clones, roughly 90% of them singletons; the top ten hold about 11%.

V is TRBV14 and J is TRBJ2-5, with no clear D. Sequenced here: peripheral blood, sampled in a trial of Ad26.COV2.S vaccine versus placebo. The clonotype was recovered from a person aged 18-60 years who received the Ad26.COV2.S COVID-19 vaccine or a placebo. CDR3 DNA: TGTGCCAGCAGCCAGGGTTGGCAAGAGACCCAGTACTTC. This encodes CASSQGWQETQYF. The whole variable domain, filled in from reference TRBV14 and TRBJ2-5, reads EAGVTQFPSHSVIEKGQTVTLRCDPISGHDNLYWYRRVMGKEIKFLLHFVKESKQDESGMPNNRFLAERTGGTYSTLKVQPAELEDSGVYFCASSQGWQETQYFGPGTRLLVL.